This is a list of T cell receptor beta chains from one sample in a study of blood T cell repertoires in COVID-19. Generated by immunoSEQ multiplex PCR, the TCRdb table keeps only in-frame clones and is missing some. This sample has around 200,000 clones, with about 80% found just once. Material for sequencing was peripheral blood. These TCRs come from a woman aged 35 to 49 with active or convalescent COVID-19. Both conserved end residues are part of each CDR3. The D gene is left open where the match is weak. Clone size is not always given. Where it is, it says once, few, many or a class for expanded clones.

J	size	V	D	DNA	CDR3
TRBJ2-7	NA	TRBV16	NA	TGTGCCAGCAGTCAATTTTTACAGTACGAGCAGTACTTC	CASSQFLQYEQYF
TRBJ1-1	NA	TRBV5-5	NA	TGTGCCAGCAGCTTGCTCCCAGTTACGAACACTGAAGCTTTCTTT	CASSLLPVTNTEAFF
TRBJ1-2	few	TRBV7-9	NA	TGTGCCAGCAGCCTGGGGGGGAGGGCTGGCTACACCTTC	CASSLGGRAGYTF
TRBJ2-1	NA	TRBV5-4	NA	TGTGCCAGCAGCTTAGGGGGGGCCTACAATGAGCAGTTCTTC	CASSLGGAYNEQFF
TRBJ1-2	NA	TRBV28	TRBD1	TGTGCCAGCAGTACCGGGACAGGGTTCGGTGGCTACACCTTC	CASSTGTGFGGYTF
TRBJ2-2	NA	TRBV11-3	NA	TGTGCCAGCAGCAGTCAGGGACAGAACACCGGGGAGCTGTTTTTT	CASSSQGQNTGELFF
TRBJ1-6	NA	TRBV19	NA	TGTGCCAGTAGTATTGGACTGCTGCCCCTCGTTGGTTCACCCCTCCACTTT	CASSIGLLPLVGSPLHF
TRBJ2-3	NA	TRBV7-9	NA	TGTGCCAGCAGGTCCGTAGCAGGGCCTAGCACAGATACGCAGTATTTT	CASRSVAGPSTDTQYF
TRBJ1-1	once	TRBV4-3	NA	TGCGCCAGCAGCCAGAGGGGACTTGGGAACACTGAAGCTTTCTTT	CASSQRGLGNTEAFF
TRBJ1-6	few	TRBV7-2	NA	TGTGCCAGCAGCCCGGCTACAGGGCCCGGTTCACCCCTCCACTTT	CASSPATGPGSPLHF
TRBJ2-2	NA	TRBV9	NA	TGTGCCAGCAGCGTAGAGGTGCGGGGGACGGGGGCTAGCGAGACCGGGGAGCTGTTTTTT	CASSVEVRGTGASETGELFF
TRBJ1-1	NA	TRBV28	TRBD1	TGTGCCAGCAGTTTAGGGGACAGCTTTAGCGAAGCTTTCTTT	CASSLGDSFSEAFF
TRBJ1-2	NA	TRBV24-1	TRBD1	TGTGCCACCAGGGAAACGGGACAGGGACATGGCTACACCTTC	CATRETGQGHGYTF
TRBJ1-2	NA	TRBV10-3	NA	TGTGCCATCAGCAGACGGTCAAGTCACGGGGCTAACTATGGCTACACCTTC	CAISRRSSHGANYGYTF
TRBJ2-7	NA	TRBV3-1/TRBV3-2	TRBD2	TGTGCCAGCAGCCAAGGGCCCGGCGGGGGGACAAGCTCCTACGAGCAGTACTTC	CASSQGPGGGTSSYEQYF
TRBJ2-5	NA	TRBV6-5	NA	TGTGCCAGCAGGCTTGAGTTTCTGGAGACCCAGTACTTC	CASRLEFLETQYF
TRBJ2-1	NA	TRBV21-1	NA	TGTGCCAGCAGCAAAGAGAAGCGGGGTTACAATGAGCAGTTCTTC	CASSKEKRGYNEQFF
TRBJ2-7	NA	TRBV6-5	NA	TGTGCCAGCAGGCGGGGGCAGGGAACCTACGAGCAGTACTTC	CASRRGQGTYEQYF
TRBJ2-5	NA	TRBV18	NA	TGTGCCAGCTCAGGCATGCGGGAGACCCAGTACTTC	CASSGMRETQYF